This T cell receptor (beta chain) was recorded in a study of blood T cell repertoires in COVID-19. Study summary: The origin of the acute and convalescent COVID-19 samples was the United States, Italy and Spain. The analysed material was cDNA or gDNA that came from T cells, B-cell-depleted T cells, or PBMCs.

Patients at the Seattle site were enrolled during active infection and followed longitudinally. The ends lost 7 bases at V and 6 bases at J; junction bases unmatched: 8. The germline V gene encodes CDR1 MNHEY and CDR2 SMNVEV (reference sequence). The CDR3 length is 14 residues. Per the study methods: Using reference gene primer amplification, nucleated cell counts were estimated. The repertoire was sequenced with immunoSEQ multiplex PCR; TCRdb's copy has only in-frame clones and lacks some. V, J and clone size derive from that table, while D and trimming were established from the DNA sequence. This table holds about 170,000 clones, about nine tenths found once.

The chain employs TRBV27 and TRBJ1-5; 8 nucleotides line up with TRBD1. The sample consisted of peripheral blood. This receptor was obtained from a man aged 18 to 29 with COVID-19, enrolled during active disease. The CDR3 protein is CASKAGGTRQPQHF. The DNA of the CDR3 is TGTGCCAGCAAAGCAGGGGGCACTCGTCAGCCCCAGCATTTT.